This TCR beta chain was captured in a study of blood T cell repertoires in COVID-19. Study in general: PBMCs, B-cell-depleted T cells, or T cells provided the cDNA or gDNA that made up the material.

Original analysis: It was from reference gene primer amplification that nucleated cell counts were estimated. Clones were sequenced by immunoSEQ multiplex PCR, and TCRdb holds only the in-frame ones, with some missing. That table gives V, J and clone size, and the DNA gave D and trimming. The sample contains some 300,000 clones, roughly 90% of which appear only once. Germline values: CDR1 SGHAT, CDR2 FQNNGV. The CDR3 has 15 residues. V was pared by 3 bases and J by 6 bases, with 17 bases between. The source is a woman between 40 and 55 years old with COVID-19, enrolled during active disease. The V call is TRBV11-2, the J call TRBJ1-2; D perhaps matches TRBD1 (6 bases). Material for sequencing was peripheral blood. CDR3 sequence reads: CASSFDPGAQHGYTF. The CDR3 region has the DNA TGTGCCAGCAGCTTTGACCCAGGGGCGCAGCATGGCTACACCTTC.